This TCR beta chain was sequenced in a study of blood T cell repertoires in COVID-19. Overall study: Italy, Spain and the United States were the sources of the convalescent and acute COVID-19 samples. Sources were T cells, B-cell-depleted T cells, or PBMCs; the material itself was cDNA or gDNA.

Seattle's enrolled individuals joined amid active infection and were then monitored longitudinally. Authors' analysis steps: Estimated nucleated cell counts came from reference gene primer amplification. This table comes from immunoSEQ multiplex PCR, and its TCRdb copy is limited to in-frame clones, with some not included. D and trimming come from the DNA, and the V and J calls and clone size come from that table. Among about 360,000 clones listed, about 86% were seen once. The CDR3 length is 14 residues. The V gene's germline CDR1 is SGHTA and CDR2 FQGNSA. V shed 1 base and J shed 3 bases, with 9 bases lying between them.

This sequence was found in a woman between 55 and 75 years old with COVID-19, enrolled during active disease. Sequencing was carried out using peripheral blood. The chain employs TRBV7-2 and TRBJ1-2; D is ambiguous. The CDR3 DNA is TGTGCCAGCAGCTTAGGGGAGGGTTACTATGGCTACACCTTC. Translating gives CASSLGEGYYGYTF. The complete variable domain, with remaining parts taken from reference TRBV7-2 and TRBJ1-2, reads GAGVSQSPSNKVTEKGKDVELRCDPISGHTALYWYRQSLGQGLEFLIYFQGNSAPDKSGLPSDRFSAERTGGSVSTLTIQRTQQEDSAVYLCASSLGEGYYGYTFGSGTRLTVV.